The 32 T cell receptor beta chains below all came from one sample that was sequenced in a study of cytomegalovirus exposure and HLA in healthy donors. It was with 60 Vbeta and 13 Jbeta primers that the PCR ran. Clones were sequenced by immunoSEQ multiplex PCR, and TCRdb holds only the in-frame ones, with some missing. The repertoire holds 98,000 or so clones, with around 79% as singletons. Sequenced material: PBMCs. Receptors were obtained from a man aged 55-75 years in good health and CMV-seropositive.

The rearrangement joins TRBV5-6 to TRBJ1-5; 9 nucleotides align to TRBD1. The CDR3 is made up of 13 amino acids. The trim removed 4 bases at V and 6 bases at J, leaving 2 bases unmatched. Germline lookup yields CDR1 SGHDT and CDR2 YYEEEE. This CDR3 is CASSRDRVQPQHF. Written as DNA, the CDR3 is TGTGCCAGCAGCCGGGACAGGGTTCAGCCCCAGCATTTT.

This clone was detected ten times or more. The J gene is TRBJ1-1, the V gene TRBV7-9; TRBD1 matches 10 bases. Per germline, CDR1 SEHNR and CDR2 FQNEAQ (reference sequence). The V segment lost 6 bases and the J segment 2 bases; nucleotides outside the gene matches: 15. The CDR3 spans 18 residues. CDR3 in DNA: TGTGCCAGCAGGGCGAAAATGAGACAGGGGGCGCGAAACACTGAAGCTTTCTTT. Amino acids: CASRAKMRQGARNTEAFF.

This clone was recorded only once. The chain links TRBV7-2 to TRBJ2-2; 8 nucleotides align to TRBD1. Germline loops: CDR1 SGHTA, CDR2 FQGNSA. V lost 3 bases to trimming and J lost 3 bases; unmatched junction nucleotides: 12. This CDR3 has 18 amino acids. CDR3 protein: CASSFPFPGQGDTGELFF. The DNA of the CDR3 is TGTGCCAGCAGCTTCCCCTTCCCCGGACAGGGAGACACCGGGGAGCTGTTTTTT.

The CDR3 loop is CATSRRGATYNEQFF. CDR3 nucleotide sequence: TGTGCCACCAGCCGACGGGGGGCTACGTACAATGAGCAGTTCTTC. J is TRBJ2-1 and V is TRBV15; possibly TRBD2 for D (7 bases). The V gene's germline CDR1 is LNHNV and CDR2 YYDKDF (reference sequence). V lost 5 bases and J lost 4, with 15 bases in between. This CDR3 is built from 15 residues.

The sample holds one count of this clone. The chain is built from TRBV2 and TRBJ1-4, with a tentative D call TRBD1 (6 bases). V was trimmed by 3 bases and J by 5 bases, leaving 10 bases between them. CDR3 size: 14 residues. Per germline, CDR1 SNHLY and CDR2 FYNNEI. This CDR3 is CASSEAGVNEKLFF. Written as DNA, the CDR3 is TGTGCCAGCAGTGAGGCAGGGGTAAATGAAAAACTGTTTTTT.

The CDR3 bases are TGTGCCAGCAGTTACCTACAGGTCGGACAGGGGACCCAGTACTTC. Amino acids: CASSYLQVGQGTQYF. V is TRBV6-5 and J is TRBJ2-5, with 8 bases aligning to TRBD1. Germline V gene lookup returns CDR1 MNHEY and CDR2 SVGAGI. Trimming cost V 2 bases and J 7 bases; bases outside gene matches: 9. CDR3 length: 15 amino acids.

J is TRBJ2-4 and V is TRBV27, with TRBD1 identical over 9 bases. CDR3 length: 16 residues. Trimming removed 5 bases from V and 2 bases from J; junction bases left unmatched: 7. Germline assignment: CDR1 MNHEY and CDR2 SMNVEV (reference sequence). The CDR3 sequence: CASSPWTGDSKNIQYF. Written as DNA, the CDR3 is TGTGCCAGCAGTCCTTGGACAGGGGACTCCAAAAACATTCAGTACTTC.

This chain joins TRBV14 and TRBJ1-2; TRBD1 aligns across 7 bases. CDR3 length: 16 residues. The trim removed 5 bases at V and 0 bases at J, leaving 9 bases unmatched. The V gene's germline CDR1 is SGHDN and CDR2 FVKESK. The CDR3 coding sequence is TGTGCCAGCAGCTCGACAGGGAAGAGGACTAACTATGGCTACACCTTC. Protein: CASSSTGKRTNYGYTF.

The CDR3, as DNA: TGTGCCAGCAGCCAACCCGGGACACCGGGCGGTTATGGCTACACCTTC. It specifies CASSQPGTPGGYGYTF. This chain links TRBV16 with TRBJ1-2; tentatively, D is TRBD1 (6 bases). V lost 2 bases and J 5 bases, leaving 18 bases between the germline ends. The CDR3 sequence is 16 residues long. Germline-derived CDR1 and CDR2 are KGHSY and FQNENV.

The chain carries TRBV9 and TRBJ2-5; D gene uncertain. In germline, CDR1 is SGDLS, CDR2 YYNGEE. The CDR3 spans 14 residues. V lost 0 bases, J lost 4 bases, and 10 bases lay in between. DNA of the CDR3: TGTGCCAGCAGCGTAGGAGCGATGGTAGAGACCCAGTACTTC. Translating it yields CASSVGAMVETQYF.

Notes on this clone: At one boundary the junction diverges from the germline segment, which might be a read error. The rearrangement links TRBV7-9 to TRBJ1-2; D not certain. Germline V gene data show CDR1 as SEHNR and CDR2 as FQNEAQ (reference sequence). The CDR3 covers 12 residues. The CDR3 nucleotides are TGTTCCAGCAGCTTCCGGGGAGGCGGCTACACCTTC. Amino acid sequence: CSSSFRGGGYTF.

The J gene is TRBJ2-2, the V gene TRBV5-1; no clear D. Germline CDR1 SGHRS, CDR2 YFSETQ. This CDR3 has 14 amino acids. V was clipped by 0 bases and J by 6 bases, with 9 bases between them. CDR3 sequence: CASSLAAVPGELFF. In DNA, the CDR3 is TGCGCCAGCAGCTTGGCGGCGGTCCCCGGGGAGCTGTTTTTT.

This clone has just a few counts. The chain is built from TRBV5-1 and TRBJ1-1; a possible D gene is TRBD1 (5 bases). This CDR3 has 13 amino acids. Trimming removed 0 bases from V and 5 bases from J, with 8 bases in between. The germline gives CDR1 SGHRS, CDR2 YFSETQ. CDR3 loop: CASSLARETEAFF. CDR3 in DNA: TGCGCCAGCAGCTTGGCCAGGGAAACTGAAGCTTTCTTT.

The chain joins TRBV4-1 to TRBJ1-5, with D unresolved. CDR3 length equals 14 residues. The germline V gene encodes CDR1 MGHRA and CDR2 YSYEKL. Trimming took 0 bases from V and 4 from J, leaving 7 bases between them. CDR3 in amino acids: CASSQERRNQPQHF. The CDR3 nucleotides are TGCGCCAGCAGCCAAGAAAGGAGAAATCAGCCCCAGCATTTT.

The CDR3 here is CASSLNLRDRDSGNTIYF. CDR3 coding DNA: TGTGCCAGCAGTTTAAATCTCCGGGACAGGGATTCAGGAAACACCATATATTTT. The chain links TRBV28 to TRBJ1-3, with TRBD1 matching 9 bases. The germline V gene encodes CDR1 MDHEN and CDR2 SYDVKM. The CDR3 extends over 18 amino acids. J lost 4 bases, V lost 2 bases, and 12 bases had no gene match.

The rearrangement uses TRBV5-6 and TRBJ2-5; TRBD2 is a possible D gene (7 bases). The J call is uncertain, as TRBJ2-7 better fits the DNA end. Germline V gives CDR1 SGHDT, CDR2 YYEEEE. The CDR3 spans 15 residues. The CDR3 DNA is TGTGCCAGCAGCTTCGGGGGGCGATCCTCCTACGAGCAGTACTTC. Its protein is CASSFGGRSSYEQYF.

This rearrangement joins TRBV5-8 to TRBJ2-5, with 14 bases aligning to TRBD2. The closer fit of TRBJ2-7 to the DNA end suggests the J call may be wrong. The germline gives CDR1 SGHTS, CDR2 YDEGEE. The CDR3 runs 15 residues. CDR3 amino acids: CASSGTSGGIYEQYF. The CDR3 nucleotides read TGTGCCAGCAGCGGGACTAGCGGGGGTATTTACGAGCAGTACTTC.

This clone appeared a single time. The CDR3 DNA reads TGTGCCAGCTCACCACGCGGCCTTTATAATTCACCCCTCCACTTT. The encoded protein is CASSPRGLYNSPLHF. The V call is TRBV18, the J call TRBJ1-6; D is undetermined. Trimming shortened V by 1 base and J by 4 bases, and 8 bases separated the two germline ends. Germline loops: CDR1 KGHSH, CDR2 LQKENI. The CDR3 loop spans 15 amino acids.

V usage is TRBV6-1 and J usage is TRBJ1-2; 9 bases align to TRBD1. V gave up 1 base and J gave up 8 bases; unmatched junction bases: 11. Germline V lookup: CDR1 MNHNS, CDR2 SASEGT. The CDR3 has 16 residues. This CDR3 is CASSEDRGRGLFGYTF. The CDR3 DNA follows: TGTGCCAGCAGTGAAGACAGGGGGCGCGGATTATTCGGCTACACCTTC.

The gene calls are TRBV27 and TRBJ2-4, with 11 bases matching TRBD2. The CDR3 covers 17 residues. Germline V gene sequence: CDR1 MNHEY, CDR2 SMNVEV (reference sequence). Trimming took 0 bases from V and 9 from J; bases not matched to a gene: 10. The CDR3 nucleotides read TGTGCCAGCAGTTTATCGGGACTAGCGGCTCGGAAGAGCATTCAGTACTTC. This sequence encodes CASSLSGLAARKSIQYF.

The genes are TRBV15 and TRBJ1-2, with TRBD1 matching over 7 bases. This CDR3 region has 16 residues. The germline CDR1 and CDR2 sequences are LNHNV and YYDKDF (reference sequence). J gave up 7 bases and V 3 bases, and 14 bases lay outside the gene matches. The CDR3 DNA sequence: TGTGCCACCAGCAGCCCCGCGGACAGGTTTGAGGGTGGCTACACCTTC. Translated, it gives CATSSPADRFEGGYTF.

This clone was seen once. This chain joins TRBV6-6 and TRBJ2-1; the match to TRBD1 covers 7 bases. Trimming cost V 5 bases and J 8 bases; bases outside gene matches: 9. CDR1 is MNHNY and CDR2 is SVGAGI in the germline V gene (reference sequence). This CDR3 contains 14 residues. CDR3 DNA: TGTGCCAGCAGTAAAACCCAGGGGGACCATGAGCAGTTCTTC. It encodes CASSKTQGDHEQFF.

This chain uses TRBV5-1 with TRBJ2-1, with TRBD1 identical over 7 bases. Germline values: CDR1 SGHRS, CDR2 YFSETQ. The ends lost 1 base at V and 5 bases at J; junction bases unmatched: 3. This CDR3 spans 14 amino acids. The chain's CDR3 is CASSLYRGNNEQFF. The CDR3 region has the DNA TGCGCCAGCAGCTTGTACAGGGGAAACAATGAGCAGTTCTTC.

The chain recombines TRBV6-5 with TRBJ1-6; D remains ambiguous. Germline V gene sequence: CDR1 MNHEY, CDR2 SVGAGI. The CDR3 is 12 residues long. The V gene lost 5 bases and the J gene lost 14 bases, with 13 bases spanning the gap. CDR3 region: CASSPLGFSLHF. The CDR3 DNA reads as TGTGCCAGCAGTCCCCTGGGCTTCTCCCTCCACTTT.

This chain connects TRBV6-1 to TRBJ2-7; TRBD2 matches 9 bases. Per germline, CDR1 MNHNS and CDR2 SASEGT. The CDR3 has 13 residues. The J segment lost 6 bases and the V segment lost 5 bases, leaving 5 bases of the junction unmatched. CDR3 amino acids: CASSRTSDGEQYF. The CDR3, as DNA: TGTGCCAGCAGTCGGACTAGCGATGGCGAGCAGTACTTC.

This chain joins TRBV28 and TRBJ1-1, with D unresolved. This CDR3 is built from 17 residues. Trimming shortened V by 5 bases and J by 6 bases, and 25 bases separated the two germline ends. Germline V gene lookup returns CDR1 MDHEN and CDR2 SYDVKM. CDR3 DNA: TGTGCCAGCAGTCCAACCTCCCCGCCTAGCGATGGGGCTGAAGCTTTCTTT. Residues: CASSPTSPPSDGAEAFF.

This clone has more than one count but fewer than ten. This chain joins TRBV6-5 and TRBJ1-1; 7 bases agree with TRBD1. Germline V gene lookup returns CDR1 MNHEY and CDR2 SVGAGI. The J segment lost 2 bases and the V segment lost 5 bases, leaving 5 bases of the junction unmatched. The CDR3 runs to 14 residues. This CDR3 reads CASSERQGNTEAFF. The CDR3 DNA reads TGTGCCAGCAGTGAGAGACAGGGTAACACTGAAGCTTTCTTT.

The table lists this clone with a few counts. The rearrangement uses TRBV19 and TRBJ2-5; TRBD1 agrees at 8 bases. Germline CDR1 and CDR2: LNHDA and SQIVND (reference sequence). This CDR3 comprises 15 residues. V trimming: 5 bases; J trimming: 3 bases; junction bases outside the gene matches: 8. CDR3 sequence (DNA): TGTGCCAGTAGTCCAAGGGCGGACAGGGAAGAGACCCAGTACTTC. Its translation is CASSPRADREETQYF.

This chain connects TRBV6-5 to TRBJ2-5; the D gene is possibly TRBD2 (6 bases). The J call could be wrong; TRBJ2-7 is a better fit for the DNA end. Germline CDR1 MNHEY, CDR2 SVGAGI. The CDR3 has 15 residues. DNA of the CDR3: TGTGCCAGCAGGGGGGGTTGGGGAAGGGACTCCGAGCAGTACTTC. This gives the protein CASRGGWGRDSEQYF.

The CDR3 loop is CASSPQGGVGNQPQHF. In nucleotides, the CDR3 is TGTGCCAGCAGCCCCCAGGGGGGAGTTGGCAATCAGCCCCAGCATTTT. V gene TRBV7-2 combines with J gene TRBJ1-5; 7 nucleotides agree with TRBD1. Germline values: CDR1 SGHTA, CDR2 FQGNSA. The CDR3 is made up of 16 amino acids. J lost 2 bases, V lost 5 bases, and 9 bases had no gene match. Full variable domain (outside the CDR3, taken from reference TRBV7-2 and TRBJ1-5): GAGVSQSPSNKVTEKGKDVELRCDPISGHTALYWYRQSLGQGLEFLIYFQGNSAPDKSGLPSDRFSAERTGGSVSTLTIQRTQQEDSAVYLCASSPQGGVGNQPQHFGDGTRLSIL.

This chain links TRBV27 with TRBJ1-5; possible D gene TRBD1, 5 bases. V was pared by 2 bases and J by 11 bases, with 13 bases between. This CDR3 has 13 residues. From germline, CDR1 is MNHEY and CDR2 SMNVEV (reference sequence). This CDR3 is CASSLGWAGTQHF. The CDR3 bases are TGTGCCAGCAGTTTAGGGTGGGCAGGGACCCAGCATTTT.

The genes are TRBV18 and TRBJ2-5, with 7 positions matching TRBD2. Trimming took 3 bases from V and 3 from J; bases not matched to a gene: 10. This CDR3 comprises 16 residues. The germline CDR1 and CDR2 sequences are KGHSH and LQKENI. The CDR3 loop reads CASSPRSGLRKETQYF. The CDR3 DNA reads TGTGCCAGCTCACCCCGCTCGGGACTACGGAAAGAGACCCAGTACTTC.